This is a list of T cell receptor beta chains from one sample in a study of cytomegalovirus exposure and HLA in healthy donors. The data were produced by immunoSEQ multiplex PCR, yet TCRdb's version contains in-frame clones alone and is incomplete. The data show about 83,000 clones, over 60% seen once. Sequenced input: PBMCs. The receptors shown here come from a man between 60 and 75 years old in good health and CMV-seronegative. CDR3s include the opening cysteine and the closing phenylalanine or tryptophan. The order of the fields is V gene, J gene, clone size, D gene, CDR3 protein, CDR3 DNA. The D gene is left open where the match is weak. Not every row has a clone size; where given, it reads once, few, many or a size class.

TRBV6-1	TRBJ2-7	few	NA	CASSDTGRSYEQYF	TGTGCCAGCAGCGACACCGGGAGATCCTACGAGCAGTACTTC
TRBV5-1	TRBJ2-3	NA	TRBD2	CASKAGGALDTQYF	TGCGCCTCAAAGGCGGGGGGGGCCTTGGATACGCAGTATTTT
TRBV4-1	TRBJ1-1	NA	NA	CASVSGGNTEAFF	TGCGCCAGCGTCTCCGGGGGGAACACCGAAGCTTTCTTT
TRBV6-6	TRBJ2-2	few	NA	CASSVYTGELFF	TGTGCCAGCAGCGTCTACACCGGGGAGCTGTTTTTT
TRBV6-5	TRBJ1-5	NA	NA	CASSYLQGSNQPQHF	TGTGCCAGCAGTTACCTACAGGGTAGCAATCAGCCCCAGCATTTT
TRBV7-3	TRBJ2-5	NA	TRBD1	CASSQTGFSLREQYF	TGTGCCAGCAGCCAGACAGGGTTTTCCCTCAGGGAGCAGTACTTC
TRBV29-1	TRBJ2-3	once	NA	CSVVRSNTLTDTQYF	TGCAGCGTTGTTCGGTCTAATACCTTAACAGATACGCAGTATTTT
TRBV18	TRBJ2-2	NA	NA	CASSRTQDTTGELFF	TGTGCCAGCTCACGGACACAAGATACTACCGGGGAGCTGTTTTTT
TRBV6-6	TRBJ2-7	NA	NA	CASSYSRQGGEQYF	TGTGCCAGCAGTTACTCCCGGCAGGGGGGCGAGCAGTACTTC
TRBV6-5	TRBJ1-5	NA	NA	CASSETDNQPQHF	TGTGCCAGCAGTGAAACAGACAATCAGCCCCAGCATTTT
TRBV7-9	TRBJ1-1	NA	NA	CASSFGGVNTEAFF	TGTGCCAGCAGCTTTGGGGGGGTGAACACTGAAGCTTTCTTT
TRBV2	TRBJ2-7	few	NA	CASNDRLWGEQYF	TGTGCCAGCAATGACAGACTATGGGGCGAGCAGTACTTC
TRBV5-1	TRBJ1-1	NA	NA	CASSLTIRGDTEAFF	TGCGCCAGCAGCTTGACTATCAGGGGAGACACTGAAGCTTTCTTT
TRBV4-2	TRBJ1-6	NA	NA	CASSQGLNSPLHF	TGTGCCAGCAGCCAGGGGCTCAATTCACCCCTCCACTTT
TRBV4-1	TRBJ1-4	few	TRBD1	CASSQPTGAHNEKLFF	TGCGCCAGCAGCCAACCGACAGGGGCCCATAATGAAAAACTGTTTTTT
TRBV13	TRBJ2-3	NA	NA	CASSFFYLSTDTQYF	TGTGCCAGCAGCTTCTTCTATCTCAGCACAGATACGCAGTATTTT
TRBV2	TRBJ2-3	NA	NA	CASKGGSSGGTQYF	TGTGCCAGCAAGGGGGGGTCTTCGGGTGGTACGCAGTATTTT
TRBV7-6	TRBJ1-6	NA	NA	CASSPEASYNSPLHF	TGTGCCAGCAGCCCCGAGGCCTCCTATAATTCACCCCTCCACTTT
TRBV9	TRBJ1-6	NA	NA	CASSVDQGYNSPLHF	TGTGCCAGCAGCGTAGACCAGGGATATAATTCACCCCTCCACTTT
TRBV7-8	TRBJ1-6	NA	TRBD1	CASSANRGSSPLHF	TGTGCCAGCAGCGCAAACAGGGGATCCTCACCCCTCCACTTT
TRBV6-6	TRBJ1-2	NA	NA	CASSYPTSRHGYTF	TGTGCCAGCAGTTACCCCACATCGAGGCATGGCTACACCTTC
TRBV19	TRBJ1-2	NA	NA	CASSIQVPYGYTF	TGTGCCAGTAGTATACAGGTCCCCTATGGCTACACCTTC
TRBV30	TRBJ2-3	NA	TRBD2	CAWSVVAGTDTQYF	TGTGCCTGGAGTGTGGTAGCGGGGACAGATACGCAGTATTTT
TRBV7-9	TRBJ2-7	NA	TRBD2	CSSSSVAGALSYEQYF	TGTTCCAGCAGCTCGGTAGCGGGGGCCCTCTCCTACGAGCAGTACTTC
TRBV4-2	TRBJ2-2	NA	TRBD1	CASSQTQGADTGELFF	TGTGCCAGCAGCCAAACACAGGGGGCAGACACCGGGGAGCTGTTTTTT
TRBV6-5	TRBJ2-3	NA	TRBD2	CASSLLAGTTTDTQYF	TGTGCCAGCAGTTTGTTAGCGGGAACAACCACAGATACGCAGTATTTT
TRBV29-1	TRBJ2-7	NA	TRBD1	CSVGPEGASAHEQYF	TGCAGCGTCGGACCAGAGGGGGCCTCCGCCCACGAGCAGTACTTC
TRBV9	TRBJ2-5	NA	TRBD2	CASSVVGLAGQETQYF	TGTGCCAGCAGCGTAGTGGGACTAGCGGGGCAAGAGACCCAGTACTTC
TRBV13	TRBJ1-5	NA	NA	CASSYGLQPQHF	TGTGCCAGCAGCTACGGACTTCAGCCCCAGCATTTT
TRBV6-5	TRBJ2-1	once	TRBD1	CASRSTGQGYNEQFF	TGTGCCAGCAGATCTACGGGACAGGGCTACAATGAGCAGTTCTTC
TRBV9	TRBJ1-3	NA	NA	CASGGGGGNTIYF	TGTGCCAGCGGGGGGGGAGGTGGAAACACCATATATTTT
TRBV15	TRBJ1-3	few	NA	CATSRDRRQTNTIYF	TGTGCCACCAGCAGAGATCGGCGGCAGACAAACACCATATATTTT
TRBV9	TRBJ1-4	NA	NA	CASSVGGGANEKLFF	TGTGCCAGCAGCGTAGGTGGGGGGGCTAATGAAAAACTGTTTTTT
TRBV7-3	TRBJ1-1	NA	NA	CASSLGRGVNTEAFF	TGTGCCAGCAGTCTCGGGAGGGGAGTGAACACTGAAGCTTTCTTT
TRBV2	TRBJ2-1	NA	TRBD1	CASRRERPGQIF	TGTGCCAGCAGACGCGAACGGCCGGGACAGATCTTC
TRBV12-5	TRBJ2-3	NA	NA	CASGSGRGVLDTQYF	TGTGCTAGTGGTTCCGGGAGAGGGGTGCTAGATACGCAGTATTTT
TRBV7-9	TRBJ2-3	NA	NA	CSSSLQRGWVTDTQYF	TGTTCCAGCAGCCTACAAAGAGGGTGGGTCACAGATACGCAGTATTTT
TRBV27	TRBJ1-1	NA	TRBD1	CASSPGGTEAFF	TGTGCCAGCAGTCCAGGGGGCACTGAAGCTTTCTTT
TRBV7-3	TRBJ2-3	few	TRBD2	CASSFSSGGRVDTQYF	TGTGCCAGCAGCTTCTCTAGCGGGGGCAGGGTAGATACGCAGTATTTT
TRBV27	TRBJ2-7	NA	TRBD1	CASNGQGTYEQYF	TGTGCCAGCAACGGACAGGGTACCTACGAGCAGTACTTC
TRBV19	TRBJ2-7	NA	NA	CARITGHSYEQYF	TGTGCCAGGATTACGGGACACTCCTACGAGCAGTACTTC
TRBV5-4	TRBJ2-7	NA	NA	CASMDSSYEQYF	TGTGCCAGCATGGACAGCTCCTACGAGCAGTACTTC
TRBV6-1	TRBJ1-1	NA	TRBD1	CASIGGFRGAEAFF	TGTGCCAGCATAGGGGGCTTTCGAGGTGCTGAAGCTTTCTTT
TRBV6-6	TRBJ2-7	once	TRBD1	CASSAGQGAYEQYF	TGTGCCAGCAGTGCAGGGCAGGGGGCCTACGAGCAGTACTTC